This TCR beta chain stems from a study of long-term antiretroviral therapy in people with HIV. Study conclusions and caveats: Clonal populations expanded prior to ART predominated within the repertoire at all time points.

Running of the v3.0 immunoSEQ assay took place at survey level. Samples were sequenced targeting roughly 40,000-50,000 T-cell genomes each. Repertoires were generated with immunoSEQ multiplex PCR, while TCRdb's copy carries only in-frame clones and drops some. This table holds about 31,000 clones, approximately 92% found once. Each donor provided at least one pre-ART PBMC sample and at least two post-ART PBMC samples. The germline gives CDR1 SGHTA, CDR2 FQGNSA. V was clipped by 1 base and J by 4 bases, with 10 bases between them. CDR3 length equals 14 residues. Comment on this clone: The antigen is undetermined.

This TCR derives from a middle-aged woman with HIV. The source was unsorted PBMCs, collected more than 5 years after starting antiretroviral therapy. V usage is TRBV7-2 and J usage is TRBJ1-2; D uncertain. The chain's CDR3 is CASSLGWTPYGYTF. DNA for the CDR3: TGTGCCAGCAGCTTAGGTTGGACCCCCTATGGCTACACCTTC.